The 23 T cell receptor beta chains below come from one sample, sequenced in a study of early T cells in non-severe SARS-CoV-2 infection. TCRdb called the 5' RACE reads again in MiXCR, with one record for every CDR3 protein. The sample has about 64,000 distinct CDR3 sequences, around 4.7% seen once. Sequencing was carried out using whole blood. Receptor source: an adult who was a healthcare worker with PCR-confirmed SARS-CoV-2 infection or an uninfected control (not recorded which).

The chain employs TRBV7-3 and TRBJ1-1; TRBD1 aligns across 9 bases. Unmatched junction bases numbered 8, after V lost 5 bases and J lost 4 bases. The CDR3 loop spans 15 amino acids. Germline V gene lookup returns CDR1 SGHTA and CDR2 FQGTGA. The CDR3 is CASSLQGAGITEAFF. DNA for the CDR3: TGTGCCAGCAGCCTACAGGGGGCGGGGATCACTGAAGCTTTCTTT.

This clonotype was observed a few times. The CDR3 nucleotides are TGCGCCAGCAGCCGCGCGGGGAGTACCTACAATGAGCAGTTCTTC. Its translation: CASSRAGSTYNEQFF. The rearrangement uses TRBV4-1 and TRBJ2-1, with D possibly matching TRBD2 (6 bases). The CDR3 runs 15 residues. The germline V gene encodes CDR1 MGHRA and CDR2 YSYEKL. The ends were cut back, 4 bases at V and 2 bases at J, with 12 bases in the middle.

This clonotype was counted between two and nine times. The genes are TRBV10-2 and TRBJ2-2, with a tentative D call TRBD2 (6 bases). Germline CDR1 and CDR2: WSHSY and SAAADI. With 11 bases removed from V and 5 bases from J, the gap between germline ends came to 24 bases. The CDR3 consists of 16 residues. The CDR3 sequence: CASKSGRGRDTGELFF. The CDR3 DNA reads as TGCGCCTCTAAAAGCGGGCGGGGCCGGGATACCGGGGAGCTGTTTTTT.

This chain connects TRBV3-1 to TRBJ2-1; 7 positions match TRBD2. The CDR3 totals 15 residues. Germline assignment: CDR1 LGHDT and CDR2 YNNKEL (reference sequence). V dropped 2 bases and J dropped 8; count of bases not matched to a gene: 9. In DNA form, the CDR3 reads TGTGCCAGCAGCCAAAGCGGGACGCAGACGGATGAGCAGTTCTTC. Its translation is CASSQSGTQTDEQFF.

There are many counts of this clonotype. The rearrangement joins TRBV4-1 to TRBJ1-2; the D is unclear. The CDR3 has 15 amino acids. V was cut by 0 bases and J by 8 bases, with 16 bases left in between. The germline CDR1 and CDR2 sequences are MGHRA and YSYEKL. The CDR3 sequence is CASSQDNDPSRGYTF. The CDR3 DNA sequence: TGCGCCAGCAGCCAAGATAATGATCCCTCGAGGGGCTACACCTTC.

This clonotype was observed at least ten times. The CDR3 nucleotides are TGTGCCAGCAGCGGCCGGGACAGGGGATCCTACAATGAGCAGTTCTTC. Translation gives CASSGRDRGSYNEQFF. The chain couples TRBV4-2 to TRBJ2-1, with 10 bases that match TRBD1. With 5 bases clipped from V and 1 base from J, the junction kept 5 bases outside the gene matches. The CDR3 length is 16 residues. Germline values: CDR1 LGHNA, CDR2 YNFKEQ.

This clonotype was found many times. The chain couples TRBV7-9 to TRBJ2-5; D remains ambiguous. Trimming cost V 3 bases and J 2 bases, with 10 bases left between them. CDR1 and CDR2 (germline): SEHNR, FQNEAQ (reference sequence). The CDR3 is made up of 14 amino acids. CDR3 loop: CASSFNQAQETQYF. CDR3 in DNA: TGTGCCAGCAGCTTCAACCAAGCGCAAGAGACCCAGTACTTC. The whole variable domain, filled in from reference TRBV7-9 and TRBJ2-5, reads DTGVSQNPRHKITKRGQNVTFRCDPISEHNRLYWYRQTLGQGPEFLTYFQNEAQLEKSRLLSDRFSAERPKGSFSTLEIQRTEQGDSAMYLCASSFNQAQETQYFGPGTRLLVL.

The table lists this clonotype with a few counts. CDR3 sequence reads: CAWAHGQGNTEAFF. DNA for the CDR3: TGTGCCTGGGCTCATGGACAGGGGAACACTGAAGCTTTCTTT. The chain couples TRBV30 to TRBJ1-1; 8 bases align to TRBD1. This CDR3 contains 14 residues. CDR1 is GTSNPN, CDR2 SVGIG, per germline (reference sequence). After removal of 5 bases from V and 1 base from J, the junction contained 6 bases not matched to a gene.

This clonotype has at least ten counts. The CDR3 here is CASSLGELTGDYEQYF. CDR3 sequence (DNA): TGTGCCAGCAGCCTGGGGGAGCTAACAGGGGATTACGAGCAGTACTTC. The rearrangement joins TRBV12-3 or TRBV12-4 to TRBJ2-7; the match to TRBD1 covers 7 bases. This CDR3 region has 16 residues. V lost 6 bases, J lost 4 bases, and 15 bases stayed unmatched.

The table lists this clonotype with many counts. The chain has TRBV7-2 and TRBJ2-5, with 9 bases lining up with TRBD1. CDR1 and CDR2 (germline): SGHTA, FQGNSA. The CDR3 runs to 15 residues. J lost 5 bases, V lost 5 bases, and 9 bases had no gene match. The CDR3 DNA follows: TGTGCCAGCAGCGAGTGGGGACAGGGCGGGGAGACCCAGTACTTC. This codes for CASSEWGQGGETQYF.

This clonotype was recorded many times. This CDR3 reads CAISSGTDNSPLHF. In DNA form, the CDR3 reads TGTGCCATCAGCTCGGGCACGGATAATTCACCCCTCCACTTT. The V and J genes are TRBV10-3 and TRBJ1-6, with D uncertain. The CDR3 extends over 14 amino acids. The germline V and J ends were trimmed by 6 bases and 5 bases, with 11 bases remaining between them. From germline, CDR1 is ENHRY and CDR2 SYGVKD.

This clonotype was observed many times. This rearrangement joins TRBV28 to TRBJ2-3, with 8 bases identical to TRBD2. Per the germline V gene, CDR1 is MDHEN and CDR2 is SYDVKM. Trimming removed 6 bases from V and 3 bases from J; junction bases left unmatched: 8. The CDR3 has 15 residues. The CDR3 bases are TGTGCCAGCAGCCGCTTAGCGGGACTGACAGATACGCAGTATTTT. This sequence encodes CASSRLAGLTDTQYF. The full variable domain, completed using reference TRBV28 and TRBJ2-3, is DVKVTQSSRYLVKRTGEKVFLECVQDMDHENMFWYRQDPGLGLRLIYFSYDVKMKEKGDIPEGYSVSREKKERFSLILESASTNQTSMYLCASSRLAGLTDTQYFGPGTRLTVL.

This clonotype occurred many times. The J gene is TRBJ1-1, the V gene TRBV6-6; D perhaps matches TRBD1 (6 bases). V lost 7 bases to trimming and J lost 11 bases, with 23 bases between them. CDR3 size: 14 residues. Germline CDR1 reads MNHNY; CDR2 reads SVGAGI (reference sequence). This chain's CDR3 is CASIDGGDPPRAFF. The CDR3 DNA sequence: TGTGCCAGCATTGACGGGGGCGATCCCCCCCGGGCTTTCTTT.

The gene calls are TRBV6-5 and TRBJ1-6; 7 bases are a match to TRBD1. Germline CDR1 and CDR2: MNHEY and SVGAGI. This CDR3 is 15 amino acids long. The J segment lost 10 bases and the V segment lost 0 bases, leaving 6 bases of the junction unmatched. The CDR3 is CASSYSRDSKSPLHF. As DNA, the CDR3 is TGTGCCAGCAGTTACTCAAGGGACAGCAAATCACCCCTCCACTTT.

This clonotype has ten or more counts. V gene TRBV10-2 combines with J gene TRBJ2-2; 7 positions match TRBD2. The CDR3 extends over 16 amino acids. J lost 7 bases, V lost 2 bases, and 10 bases had no gene match. The germline V gene has CDR1 WSHSY and CDR2 SAAADI. CDR3 DNA sequence: TGCGCCAGCAGTGAGACCGGACTAGGAGCGAGCGGGGAGCTGTTTTTT. Translating it yields CASSETGLGASGELFF.

There are many counts of this clonotype. The chain recombines TRBV5-6 with TRBJ2-5; TRBD1 aligns across 9 bases. With 5 bases clipped from V and 3 bases from J, the junction kept 8 bases outside the gene matches. The CDR3 is 15 amino acids. In germline, CDR1 is SGHDT, CDR2 YYEEEE. The CDR3 sequence: CASSPVGTGKETQYF. The CDR3 bases are TGTGCCAGCAGTCCTGTCGGGACAGGGAAAGAGACCCAGTACTTC.

Many counts were recorded for this clonotype. V and J are TRBV27 and TRBJ2-6; D is ambiguous. This CDR3 has 16 residues. CDR1 is MNHEY, CDR2 SMNVEV, per germline (reference sequence). Trimming cost V 4 bases and J 0 bases, with 10 bases left between them. For the CDR3, the DNA is TGTGCCAGCAGTTCGGGTTTGCTCTCTGGGGCCAACGTCCTGACTTTC. Translating gives CASSSGLLSGANVLTF.

In its sample, this clonotype was seen a few times. This chain links TRBV12-5 with TRBJ1-6, with D perhaps TRBD1 (5 bases). CDR3 size: 14 residues. V was shortened by 3 bases and J by 6 bases, with 9 bases between the two germline ends. Looked up from germline, CDR1 is LGHNT and CDR2 is FRNRAP. This CDR3 is CASGLGGGNSPLHF. DNA for the CDR3: TGTGCTAGTGGTTTAGGTGGGGGTAATTCACCCCTCCACTTT.

In its sample, this clonotype was seen many times. The chain carries TRBV10-3 and TRBJ2-1; TRBD1 matches at 10 bases. The CDR3 runs 15 residues. V dropped 7 bases and J dropped 6; count of bases not matched to a gene: 9. Germline V gene lookup returns CDR1 ENHRY and CDR2 SYGVKD. This chain's CDR3 is CAINTGQGPVNEQFF. As DNA, the CDR3 is TGTGCCATCAATACGGGACAGGGGCCGGTCAATGAGCAGTTCTTC.

This clonotype has at least ten counts. The chain has TRBV5-1 and TRBJ1-3; no reliable D call. Germline assignment: CDR1 SGHRS and CDR2 YFSETQ. CDR3 length equals 16 residues. The V end lost 0 bases, the J end lost 3 bases, and 13 bases lay between the germline ends. Here the CDR3 reads CASSLDGYGGGNTIYF. The CDR3 DNA is TGCGCCAGCAGCTTGGATGGGTATGGAGGTGGAAACACCATATATTTT.

This clonotype was seen many times. The CDR3 sequence is CASSVESGGLLYNEQFF. As DNA, the CDR3 is TGTGCCAGCAGCGTAGAATCAGGGGGCCTTCTCTACAATGAGCAGTTCTTC. The chain carries TRBV9 and TRBJ2-1, with 8 bases lining up with TRBD1. The CDR3 contains 17 residues. With V trimmed by 0 bases and J by 3 bases, 8 bases remained unmatched. Germline V gene sequence: CDR1 SGDLS, CDR2 YYNGEE.

This clonotype was detected ten times or more. The chain couples TRBV11-2 to TRBJ1-3; D gene unclear. Germline assignment: CDR1 SGHAT and CDR2 FQNNGV. V dropped 0 bases and J dropped 1 base, with 10 bases sitting between them. The CDR3 has 16 amino acids. The CDR3 here is CASSLEIGMSGNTIYF. The CDR3 coding sequence is TGTGCCAGCAGCTTAGAAATAGGAATGTCTGGAAACACCATATATTTT.

This clonotype was observed at least ten times. The V call is TRBV28, the J call TRBJ2-3; 8 bases are shared with TRBD1. V was pared by 4 bases and J by 3 bases, with 6 bases of the junction left unmatched. The germline gives CDR1 MDHEN, CDR2 SYDVKM. There are 15 residues in the CDR3. This CDR3 reads CASSWTGKLTDTQYF. The CDR3 DNA follows: TGTGCCAGCAGTTGGACAGGGAAATTGACAGATACGCAGTATTTT.